Below are 4 T cell receptor beta chains sequenced from a single sample in a study of neoadjuvant anti-PD-1 for oral cavity cancer. The time point is: after neoadjuvant nivolumab, at surgical resection. Assay: immunoSEQ multiplex PCR; the TCRdb copy retains only in-frame clones and omits some. Of about 37,000 clones listed, about 36% were seen once; the top ten hold 16%. The sample was tumor tissue, taken after nivolumab (anti-PD-1) treatment. These receptors came from a person between 35 and 79 years old with oral cavity squamous cell carcinoma.

The chain has TRBV7-9 and TRBJ1-1; a possible D gene is TRBD1 (5 bases). CDR1 is SEHNR and CDR2 is FQNEAQ in the germline V gene (reference sequence). CDR3 size: 14 residues. V lost 5 bases and J lost 2, with 12 bases in between. The CDR3 sequence: CASSAGTRNTEAFF. In DNA form, the CDR3 reads TGTGCCAGCAGCGCCGGGACCCGAAACACTGAAGCTTTCTTT.

This clone was found a few times. The chain carries TRBV6-5 and TRBJ1-5; D is perhaps TRBD1 (6 bases). This CDR3 comprises 15 residues. Germline loops: CDR1 MNHEY, CDR2 SVGAGI. The V end lost 0 bases, the J end lost 2 bases, and 8 bases lay between the germline ends. The CDR3 sequence is CASSYSHRGNQPQHF. CDR3 DNA: TGTGCCAGCAGTTACTCACACAGGGGCAATCAGCCCCAGCATTTT.

This clone was detected many times. The CDR3 bases are TGTGCCAGCTCACAAAGGGACGATAACTATGGCTACACCTTC. Protein: CASSQRDDNYGYTF. The rearrangement joins TRBV18 to TRBJ1-2, with D perhaps TRBD1 (5 bases). CDR1 KGHSH and CDR2 LQKENI come from the germline V gene. Trimming removed 4 bases from V and 1 base from J, with 10 bases in between. The CDR3 has 14 amino acids.

V and J are TRBV9 and TRBJ1-4; D might be TRBD1 (5 bases). The CDR3 covers 14 residues. V was cut by 4 bases and J by 15 bases, with 22 bases left in between. CDR1 and CDR2 from the germline V gene are SGDLS and YYNGEE. In DNA, the CDR3 is TGTGCCAGCAGCCTCGGCGACAACCGGGGGAAGGTGTTTTTT. Protein sequence: CASSLGDNRGKVFF.